Listed here are 29 T cell receptor beta chains from one sample, sequenced in a study of blood T cell repertoires in COVID-19. The assay was immunoSEQ multiplex PCR, and TCRdb's table has in-frame clones only and misses some. Among about 130,000 clones listed, roughly 80% were seen once. Sequencing was done on a sample of peripheral blood. These TCRs come from an elderly woman with acute or convalescent COVID-19.

The chain links TRBV5-1 to TRBJ2-5, with a possible D match to TRBD1 (6 bases). Germline V CDR1 and CDR2: SGHRS, YFSETQ. Trimming shortened V by 3 bases and J by 1 base, and 13 bases separated the two germline ends. The CDR3 has 15 amino acids. The CDR3 nucleotides are TGCGCCAGCAGCTGGTTAGGGACAAGCCAAGAGACCCAGTACTTC. This gives the protein CASSWLGTSQETQYF.

The chain couples TRBV6-2 or TRBV6-3 to TRBJ1-1; D may be TRBD1 (5 bases). Per the germline V gene, CDR1 is MNHEY and CDR2 is SVGEGT. Trimming removed 6 bases at V and 6 bases at J, with 17 bases between. This CDR3 is 14 amino acids long. The CDR3 reads CASSEYGGIPEAFF. The DNA of the CDR3 is TGTGCCAGCAGCGAATACGGGGGGATCCCTGAAGCTTTCTTT.

In its sample, this clone was seen a few times. The chain employs TRBV7-2 and TRBJ1-1; 9 positions match TRBD1. The CDR3 has 15 amino acids. In germline, CDR1 is SGHTA, CDR2 FQGNSA. J gave up 6 bases and V 1 base, and 6 bases lay outside the gene matches. The CDR3 bases are TGTGCCAGCAGCTTAGACGCGAGACAGGGGGCTGAAGCTTTCTTT. This gives the protein CASSLDARQGAEAFF. The whole variable domain, filled in from reference TRBV7-2 and TRBJ1-1, reads GAGVSQSPSNKVTEKGKDVELRCDPISGHTALYWYRQSLGQGLEFLIYFQGNSAPDKSGLPSDRFSAERTGGSVSTLTIQRTQQEDSAVYLCASSLDARQGAEAFFGQGTRLTVV.

The V call is TRBV12-3 or TRBV12-4, the J call TRBJ2-7, with D unresolved. The CDR3 length is 13 residues. Trimming stripped 1 base from V and 0 bases from J, with 4 bases between. CDR3 loop: CASSLDSSYEQYF. Written as DNA, the CDR3 is TGTGCCAGCAGTTTAGACAGCTCCTACGAGCAGTACTTC.

This clone is a singleton in its sample. The gene calls are TRBV27 and TRBJ1-1; D gene uncertain. The V end lost 5 bases, the J end lost 4 bases, and 11 bases lay between the germline ends. This CDR3 region has 13 residues. Germline CDR1 is MNHEY and CDR2 is SMNVEV (reference sequence). The CDR3 loop is CASSVGGGTEAFF. CDR3 in DNA: TGTGCCAGCAGTGTCGGAGGTGGCACTGAAGCTTTCTTT.

This chain links TRBV30 with TRBJ2-3, with a possible D match to TRBD2 (6 bases). CDR3 size: 16 residues. Germline CDR1 is GTSNPN and CDR2 is SVGIG (reference sequence). Trimming cost V 1 base and J 4 bases, with 18 bases left between them. CDR3 sequence reads: CAWSAPQLAVADTQYF. The DNA for the CDR3 is TGTGCCTGGAGTGCCCCGCAGTTAGCGGTGGCAGATACGCAGTATTTT.

The chain couples TRBV12-3 or TRBV12-4 to TRBJ2-3; D remains ambiguous. Trimming took off 5 bases at V and 9 bases at J, with 15 bases between the two ends. There are 13 residues in the CDR3. DNA for the CDR3: TGTGCCAGCAGTCCCGTCCAACTTCTAACGCAGTATTTT. It encodes CASSPVQLLTQYF.

The rearrangement joins TRBV13 to TRBJ2-5; D remains unclear. The germline CDR1 and CDR2 sequences are PRHDT and FYEKMQ (reference sequence). The ends were cut back, 5 bases at V and 2 bases at J, with 9 bases in the middle. The CDR3 runs to 13 residues. The CDR3 protein is CASSLVTQETQYF. The CDR3, as DNA: TGTGCCAGCAGCCTCGTGACTCAAGAGACCCAGTACTTC.

This rearrangement joins TRBV29-1 to TRBJ2-7, with TRBD2 identical over 13 bases. This CDR3 has 17 amino acids. Germline loops: CDR1 SQVTM, CDR2 ANQGSEA. Trimming at V came to 1 base and at J to 1 base, leaving 7 bases not matched to a gene. The CDR3 nucleotides are TGCAGCGTTGAAGGCGGACTAGCGGGAGCACTTTCCTACGAGCAGTACTTC. It yields the protein CSVEGGLAGALSYEQYF.

This chain joins TRBV29-1 and TRBJ1-4; D is unresolved. V lost 4 bases and J 2 bases, leaving 5 bases between the germline ends. This CDR3 has 12 residues. The germline CDR1 and CDR2 sequences are SQVTM and ANQGSEA. CDR3 DNA sequence: TGCAGCGTTGCGGTCACTAATGAAAAACTGTTTTTT. Amino acid sequence: CSVAVTNEKLFF.

This chain links TRBV6-5 with TRBJ2-2; 9 bases line up with TRBD1. The length of the CDR3 is 13 residues. With V trimmed by 6 bases and J by 6 bases, 2 bases remained unmatched. CDR1 and CDR2 from the germline V gene are MNHEY and SVGAGI. CDR3 sequence: CASRRQGAGELFF. The CDR3 DNA follows: TGTGCCAGCAGGAGACAGGGGGCCGGGGAGCTGTTTTTT.

This rearrangement joins TRBV12-3 or TRBV12-4 to TRBJ1-2, with D hard to call. V dropped 10 bases and J dropped 2 bases, with 14 bases sitting between them. The CDR3 contains 13 residues. The CDR3 here is CAIPGAGNYGYTF. As DNA, the CDR3 is TGTGCCATCCCGGGCGCGGGGAACTATGGCTACACCTTC.

V gene TRBV3-1 (or the pseudogene TRBV3-2) combines with J gene TRBJ1-4, with 12 nucleotides matching TRBD1. The CDR3 has 18 amino acids. Germline V gene data show CDR1 as LGHDT and CDR2 as YNNKEL (reference sequence). After removal of 4 bases from V and 7 bases from J, the junction contained 13 bases not matched to a gene. CDR3 DNA sequence: TGTGCCAGCAGCCCGGTCCCGGGACAGGGGGCTTCGGGTGAAAAACTGTTTTTT. Translating gives CASSPVPGQGASGEKLFF.

There are a few counts of this clone. The chain carries TRBV5-1 and TRBJ1-1; tentatively, D is TRBD1 (5 bases). Germline loops: CDR1 SGHRS, CDR2 YFSETQ. CDR3 length: 13 amino acids. V shed 7 bases and J shed 6 bases, with 16 bases lying between them. The CDR3 DNA reads TGCGCCAGCCGTCAGACAGCTGGAGCTGAAGCTTTCTTT. It translates to CASRQTAGAEAFF.

The chain couples TRBV6-5 to TRBJ1-2; the match to TRBD1 covers 7 bases. The germline CDR1 and CDR2 sequences are MNHEY and SVGAGI. This CDR3 region has 14 residues. V shed 5 bases and J 2 bases; nucleotides not matched to a gene: 5. The DNA of the CDR3 is TGTGCCAGCAGTCGACAGGGCACGAACTATGGCTACACCTTC. It specifies CASSRQGTNYGYTF.

The genes are TRBV5-4 and TRBJ1-1, with unresolved D. The CDR3 has 14 residues. Trimming left V 0 bases short and J 1 base short, with 7 bases between. Looked up from germline, CDR1 is SGHNT and CDR2 is YYREEE (reference sequence). CDR3 in DNA: TGTGCCAGCAGCTTGGACTCATGGAACACTGAAGCTTTCTTT. Translated: CASSLDSWNTEAFF.

This clone was detected only once. This rearrangement joins TRBV11-2 to TRBJ2-7, with 7 bases aligning to TRBD1. V shed 2 bases and J 2 bases; nucleotides not matched to a gene: 6. The CDR3 sequence is 15 residues long. The germline V gene encodes CDR1 SGHAT and CDR2 FQNNGV. CDR3 sequence (DNA): TGTGCCAGCAGCTTAAACCGGGACAGCACCTACGAGCAGTACTTC. Translation gives CASSLNRDSTYEQYF. The full variable domain, rest sourced from reference TRBV11-2 and TRBJ2-7, is EAGVAQSPRYKIIEKRQSVAFWCNPISGHATLYWYQQILGQGPKLLIQFQNNGVVDDSQLPKDRFSAERLKGVDSTLKIQPAKLEDSAVYLCASSLNRDSTYEQYFGPGTRLTVT.

The V and J genes are TRBV2 and TRBJ1-6; the match to TRBD1 covers 10 bases. This CDR3 is built from 16 residues. V lost 5 bases and J lost 7; bases outside the gene matches: 8. CDR1 SNHLY and CDR2 FYNNEI come from the germline V gene. The CDR3 sequence: CASSPTGGSGNSPLHF. DNA of the CDR3: TGTGCCAGCAGTCCGACAGGGGGCTCCGGGAATTCACCCCTCCACTTT.

The chain carries TRBV7-9 and TRBJ2-6; the match to TRBD1 covers 9 bases. Germline V gives CDR1 SEHNR, CDR2 FQNEAQ (reference sequence). V shed 5 bases, J shed 1 base, and the junction held 3 bases outside the gene matches. This CDR3 contains 16 residues. This CDR3 reads CASSEGQGSGANVLTF. The CDR3 region has the DNA TGTGCCAGCAGCGAGGGACAGGGTTCTGGGGCCAACGTCCTGACTTTC. Filled out from reference TRBV7-9 and TRBJ2-6, the complete variable domain reads DTGVSQNPRHKITKRGQNVTFRCDPISEHNRLYWYRQTLGQGPEFLTYFQNEAQLEKSRLLSDRFSAERPKGSFSTLEIQRTEQGDSAMYLCASSEGQGSGANVLTFGAGSRLTVL.

The J gene is TRBJ2-5, the V gene TRBV18; the match to TRBD2 covers 16 bases. Germline-derived CDR1 and CDR2 are KGHSH and LQKENI. The CDR3 has 15 amino acids. The V segment lost 4 bases and the J segment 9 bases; nucleotides outside the gene matches: 5. The CDR3 DNA sequence: TGTGCCAGCTCACTCTCCGGGACTAGCGGGGGGGCCCAGTACTTC. As protein: CASSLSGTSGGAQYF.

The genes are TRBV19 and TRBJ2-3; D is undetermined. The V gene's germline CDR1 is LNHDA and CDR2 SQIVND (reference sequence). The CDR3 extends over 11 amino acids. V shed 3 bases and J shed 6 bases, with 4 bases lying between them. DNA of the CDR3: TGTGCCAGTAGTATGCGGGATACGCAGTATTTT. This translates into CASSMRDTQYF.

This clone has a handful of counts. This chain joins TRBV4-1 and TRBJ2-1, with D possibly TRBD2 on 6 matching bases. The CDR3 is made up of 14 amino acids. V was trimmed by 4 bases and J by 14 bases, leaving 21 bases between them. The germline V gene has CDR1 MGHRA and CDR2 YSYEKL. The CDR3 loop is CASSLRAGRVAEFF. In DNA form, the CDR3 reads TGCGCCAGCAGCCTTCGGGCAGGGAGAGTAGCGGAGTTCTTC.

The V call is TRBV30, the J call TRBJ2-7, with 8 bases aligning to TRBD2. With 3 bases clipped from V and 0 bases from J, the junction kept 4 bases outside the gene matches. The length of the CDR3 is 14 residues. Germline values: CDR1 GTSNPN, CDR2 SVGIG (reference sequence). The CDR3 protein is CAWSGGGSSYEQYF. The DNA of the CDR3 is TGTGCCTGGAGCGGGGGGGGGAGCTCCTACGAGCAGTACTTC. Combining the CDR3 with reference TRBV30 and TRBJ2-7 gives the whole variable domain SQTIHQWPATLVQPVGSPLSLECTVEGTSNPNLYWYRQAAGRGLQLLFYSVGIGQISSEVPQNLSASRPQDRQFILSSKKLLLSDSGFYLCAWSGGGSSYEQYFGPGTRLTVT.

The J gene is TRBJ1-5, the V gene TRBV27, with TRBD1 as a possible D gene (5 bases). The CDR3 extends over 17 amino acids. V lost 4 bases, J lost 6 bases, and 22 bases lay in between. In germline, CDR1 is MNHEY, CDR2 SMNVEV (reference sequence). The CDR3 sequence: CASSSISPFGGGQPQHF. The CDR3 DNA sequence: TGTGCCAGCAGTTCCATCTCCCCCTTTGGGGGAGGTCAGCCCCAGCATTTT.

The V and J genes are TRBV4-3 and TRBJ2-3; TRBD2 matches at 13 bases. V lost 3 bases and J lost 9; bases outside the gene matches: 3. The germline CDR1 and CDR2 sequences are LGHNA and YSLEER. The CDR3 runs 14 residues. CDR3 amino acids: CASSHGTSGATQYF. The CDR3 DNA is TGCGCCAGCAGCCACGGGACTAGCGGGGCCACGCAGTATTTT.

This clone has only one observation. The chain is built from TRBV10-1 and TRBJ2-7; TRBD2 matches at 7 bases. V was clipped by 3 bases and J by 0 bases; unmatched bases: 5. The CDR3 loop spans 15 amino acids. The germline V gene encodes CDR1 WNHNN and CDR2 SYGVQD (reference sequence). CDR3 in amino acids: CASSEGGGSSYEQYF. CDR3 nucleotides: TGCGCCAGCAGTGAAGGCGGGGGAAGCTCCTACGAGCAGTACTTC.

The CDR3 sequence: CASSRFGQHNEQFF. The CDR3, as DNA: TGTGCCAGTAGTCGATTCGGACAACACAATGAGCAGTTCTTC. The chain joins TRBV19 to TRBJ2-1; maybe TRBD1 (5 bases). The CDR3 contains 14 residues. Germline CDR1 reads LNHDA; CDR2 reads SQIVND (reference sequence). The ends were cut back, 5 bases at V and 5 bases at J, with 13 bases in the middle.

This chain connects TRBV6-5 to TRBJ1-2; TRBD1 matches 7 bases. Germline CDR1 is MNHEY and CDR2 is SVGAGI. This CDR3 contains 14 residues. Trimming removed 5 bases from V and 5 bases from J; junction bases left unmatched: 8. The CDR3 DNA reads as TGTGCCAGCAGTAATCGACAGGGAGTTTATGGCTACACCTTC. Amino acids: CASSNRQGVYGYTF.

The chain carries TRBV4-3 and TRBJ1-2; D is perhaps TRBD1 (5 bases). V was trimmed by 2 bases and J by 5 bases, leaving 12 bases between them. The CDR3 loop spans 14 amino acids. The germline V gene has CDR1 LGHNA and CDR2 YSLEER. The CDR3 nucleotides are TGCGCCAGCAGCCAATATGCAGGGAATTATGGCTACACCTTC. It translates to CASSQYAGNYGYTF.